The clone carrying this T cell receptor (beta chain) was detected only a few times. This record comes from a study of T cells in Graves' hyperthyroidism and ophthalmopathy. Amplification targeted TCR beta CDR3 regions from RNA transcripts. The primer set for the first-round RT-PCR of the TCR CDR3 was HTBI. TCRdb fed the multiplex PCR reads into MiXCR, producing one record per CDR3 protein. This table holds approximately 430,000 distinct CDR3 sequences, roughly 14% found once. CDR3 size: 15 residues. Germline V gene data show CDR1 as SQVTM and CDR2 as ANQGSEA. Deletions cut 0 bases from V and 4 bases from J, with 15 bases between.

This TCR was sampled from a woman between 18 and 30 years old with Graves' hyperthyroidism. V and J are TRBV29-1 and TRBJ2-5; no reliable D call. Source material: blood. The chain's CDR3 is CSVEDSTEVSETQYF. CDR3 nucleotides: TGCAGCGTTGAAGATAGTACCGAAGTGTCAGAGACCCAGTACTTC.